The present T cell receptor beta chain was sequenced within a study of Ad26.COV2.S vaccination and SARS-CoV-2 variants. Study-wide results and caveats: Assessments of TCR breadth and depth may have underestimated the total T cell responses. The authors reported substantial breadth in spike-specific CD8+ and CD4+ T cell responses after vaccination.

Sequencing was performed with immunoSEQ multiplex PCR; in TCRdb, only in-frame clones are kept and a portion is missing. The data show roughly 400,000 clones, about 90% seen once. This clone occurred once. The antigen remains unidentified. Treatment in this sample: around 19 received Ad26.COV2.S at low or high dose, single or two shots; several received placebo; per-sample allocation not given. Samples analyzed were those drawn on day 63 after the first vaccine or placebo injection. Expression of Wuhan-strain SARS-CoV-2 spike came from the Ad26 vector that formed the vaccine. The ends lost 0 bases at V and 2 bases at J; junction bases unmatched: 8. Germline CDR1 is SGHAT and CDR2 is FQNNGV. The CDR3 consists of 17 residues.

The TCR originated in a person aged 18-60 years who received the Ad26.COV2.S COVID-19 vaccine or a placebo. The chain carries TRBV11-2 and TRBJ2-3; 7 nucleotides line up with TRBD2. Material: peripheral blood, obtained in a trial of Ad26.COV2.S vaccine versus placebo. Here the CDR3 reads CASSLEFAGAYTDTQYF. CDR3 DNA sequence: TGTGCCAGCAGCTTAGAATTTGCGGGAGCGTACACAGATACGCAGTATTTT.